Sequencing of this T cell receptor beta chain was carried out in a study of CD8 T cells in ankylosing spondylitis. This clonotype was found a few times. What it recognizes is unknown. The study's findings and limits: Characteristic of ankylosing spondylitis blood, it appeared, was a TCR beta motif comprising roughly 8 highly homologous variants.

The CDR3 runs 12 residues. In germline, CDR1 is GTSNPN, CDR2 SVGIG (reference sequence). V dropped 1 base and J dropped 3 bases, with 7 bases sitting between them. Quantitative barcoded 5'-RACE was used to prepare TCR beta libraries. TCRdb ran MiXCR on the 5' RACE reads and lists one entry per CDR3 protein. Seen here are roughly 200,000 distinct CDR3 sequences, around 13% observed once, and the top ten hold approximately 15%. V and J are TRBV30 and TRBJ2-7; no definite D call. Sequenced: blood, either unsorted or a sorted T cell fraction (not recorded which). This TCR was recovered from a male donor with ankylosing spondylitis or in good health (not recorded which). This chain's CDR3 is CAWSDIGYEQYF. CDR3 DNA sequence: TGTGCCTGGAGTGACATAGGCTACGAGCAGTACTTC.